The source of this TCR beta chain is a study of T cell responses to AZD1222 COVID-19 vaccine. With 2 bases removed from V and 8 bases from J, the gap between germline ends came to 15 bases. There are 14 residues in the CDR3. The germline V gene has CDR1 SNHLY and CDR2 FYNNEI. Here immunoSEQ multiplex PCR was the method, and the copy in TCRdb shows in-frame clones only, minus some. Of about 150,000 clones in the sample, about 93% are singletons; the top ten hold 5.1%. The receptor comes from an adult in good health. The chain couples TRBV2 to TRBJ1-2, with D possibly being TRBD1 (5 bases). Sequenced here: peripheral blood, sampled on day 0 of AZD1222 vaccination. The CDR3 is CASSEIGGISGYTF. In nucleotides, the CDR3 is TGTGCCAGCAGTGAAATCGGGGGGATATCGGGCTACACCTTC.